Each of the 15 T cell receptor beta chains below was sequenced from the same sample in a study of control samples from healthy donors and cancer patients. Here immunoSEQ multiplex PCR was the method, and the copy in TCRdb shows in-frame clones only, minus some. The sample has 120,000 to 150,000 clones, around 90% seen once; the top ten hold just under 5%. Sequencing was done on a sample of blood. All receptors derive from a man between 25 and 39 years old in good health.

This clone was seen a single time. The chain carries TRBV4-3 and TRBJ1-2; D gene unclear. The CDR3 is 13 amino acids. Trimming pared 5 bases from V and 3 bases from J, leaving 10 bases between. Germline V CDR1 and CDR2: LGHNA, YSLEER. The CDR3 DNA reads as TGCGCCAGCAGCGAAGGAAAGGACTATGGCTACACCTTC. Translation: CASSEGKDYGYTF.

This clone was counted a single time. The chain combines TRBV24-1 with TRBJ2-7; TRBD1 agrees at 8 bases. Germline CDR1 KGHDR, CDR2 SFDVKD. The CDR3 totals 15 residues. Unmatched junction bases numbered 6, after V lost 2 bases and J lost 4 bases. This CDR3 reads CATSDSAGGTYEQYF. In DNA form, the CDR3 reads TGTGCCACCAGTGATTCTGCAGGGGGCACATACGAGCAGTACTTC.

The genes are TRBV19 and TRBJ2-7; D may be TRBD1 or TRBD2 (6 bases each). This CDR3 has 16 residues. Trimming removed 2 bases at V and 4 bases at J, with 18 bases between. Germline lookup yields CDR1 LNHDA and CDR2 SQIVND (reference sequence). The CDR3 region has the DNA TGTGCCAGTAGTATACAGGGCGGGACAAAGGGGTACGAGCAGTACTTC. It specifies CASSIQGGTKGYEQYF.

The rearrangement links TRBV30 to TRBJ2-7; 7 positions match TRBD1. This CDR3 is built from 18 residues. Germline CDR1 is GTSNPN and CDR2 is SVGIG (reference sequence). J was trimmed by 3 bases and V by 2 bases; bases with no gene match: 19. The CDR3 nucleotides are TGTGCCTGGAGTCGAAAAAGTAGGACAGGCTTGACGAACTACGAGCAGTACTTC. It yields the protein CAWSRKSRTGLTNYEQYF.

J is TRBJ2-5 and V is TRBV9; weak D call: TRBD1 (6 bases). The ends were cut back, 0 bases at V and 4 bases at J, with 10 bases in the middle. The length of the CDR3 is 14 residues. Germline values: CDR1 SGDLS, CDR2 YYNGEE. The CDR3 here is CASSVAGVGETQYF. The CDR3 nucleotides read TGTGCCAGCAGCGTAGCAGGGGTCGGAGAGACCCAGTACTTC.

The gene calls are TRBV29-1 and TRBJ2-1, with 8 bases that match TRBD2. Germline-derived CDR1 and CDR2 are SQVTM and ANQGSEA. V lost 4 bases and J lost 4; bases outside the gene matches: 3. The CDR3 totals 13 residues. CDR3 region: CSVGTSGYNEQFF. The CDR3 DNA follows: TGCAGCGTTGGAACTAGCGGTTACAATGAGCAGTTCTTC.

This clone was counted once. V and J are TRBV4-2 and TRBJ2-5, with TRBD1 as a possible D gene (7 bases). Trimming stripped 0 bases from V and 5 bases from J, with 10 bases between. This CDR3 comprises 14 residues. Germline V gives CDR1 LGHNA, CDR2 YNFKEQ. CDR3 sequence reads: CASSQDPGGETQYF. DNA for the CDR3: TGTGCCAGCAGCCAAGATCCAGGGGGGGAGACCCAGTACTTC.

The chain has TRBV5-1 and TRBJ1-3, with D perhaps matching TRBD1 (6 bases). V shed 3 bases and J shed 1 base, with 11 bases lying between them. CDR1 and CDR2 (germline): SGHRS, YFSETQ. The CDR3 is 15 amino acids. CDR3: CASSSTGISGNTIYF. The CDR3 region has the DNA TGCGCCAGCAGCTCAACAGGGATTTCTGGAAACACCATATATTTT.

The V and J genes are TRBV6-2 or TRBV6-3 and TRBJ1-2; D is uncertain. This CDR3 has 15 residues. Germline CDR1 and CDR2: MNHEY and SVGEGT. V was pared by 2 bases and J by 1 base, with 11 bases between. CDR3: CASSYDRTVNYGYTF. CDR3 nucleotide sequence: TGTGCCAGCAGTTACGATCGAACAGTTAACTATGGCTACACCTTC.

The V call is TRBV18, the J call TRBJ2-3; 8 bases match TRBD2. The CDR3 is 16 amino acids. V lost 0 bases, J lost 4 bases, and 6 bases stayed unmatched. The germline V gene has CDR1 KGHSH and CDR2 LQKENI. This chain's CDR3 is CASSPPAGGTADTQYF. The CDR3 DNA reads TGTGCCAGCTCACCACCGGCGGGGGGAACCGCAGATACGCAGTATTTT.

The rearrangement joins TRBV6-2 or TRBV6-3 to TRBJ1-2, with 8 bases identical to TRBD1. The junction had 10 bases not matched to a gene; V was cut back by 2 bases and J by 5 bases. This CDR3 spans 16 amino acids. Per the germline V gene, CDR1 is MNHEY and CDR2 is SVGEGT. The CDR3 protein is CASSYPPSGGIYGYTF. CDR3 bases: TGTGCCAGCAGTTACCCCCCTTCAGGGGGCATATATGGCTACACCTTC.

The chain links TRBV7-3 to TRBJ2-1; 7 bases map to TRBD2. In germline, CDR1 is SGHTA, CDR2 FQGTGA. The CDR3 covers 13 residues. Trimming at V came to 5 bases and at J to 10 bases, leaving 8 bases not matched to a gene. CDR3 nucleotides: TGTGCCAGCAGCCTCTCTCGGGAGGCCGAGCAGTTCTTC. This gives the protein CASSLSREAEQFF. Variable domain in full (rest from reference TRBV7-3 and TRBJ2-1): GAGVSQTPSNKVTEKGKYVELRCDPISGHTALYWYRQSLGQGPEFLIYFQGTGAADDSGLPNDRFFAVRPEGSVSTLKIQRTERGDSAVYLCASSLSREAEQFFGPGTRLTVL.

The rearrangement uses TRBV5-1 and TRBJ2-5; possibly TRBD1 or TRBD2 for D (5 bases each). The CDR3 totals 13 residues. The V gene's germline CDR1 is SGHRS and CDR2 YFSETQ. Deletions cut 4 bases from V and 5 bases from J, with 12 bases between. The CDR3 protein is CASSPGSLETQYF. CDR3 sequence (DNA): TGCGCCAGCAGCCCAGGGAGTCTCGAGACCCAGTACTTC.

Details on this clone: Other DNA sequences in this sample translate to the same CDR3. The genes are TRBV6-2 or TRBV6-3 and TRBJ1-5; D may be TRBD1 (5 bases). V lost 2 bases to trimming and J lost 1 base, with 12 bases between them. This CDR3 spans 16 amino acids. Germline V CDR1 and CDR2: MNHEY, SVGEGT. Written as DNA, the CDR3 is TGTGCCAGCAGTTACAATGGGCAGGGAAGCAATCAGCCCCAGCATTTT. Amino acid sequence: CASSYNGQGSNQPQHF.

The J gene is TRBJ2-7, the V gene TRBV29-1; D call uncertain. CDR1 and CDR2 (germline): SQVTM, ANQGSEA. Trimming took off 7 bases at V and 4 bases at J, with 11 bases between the two ends. This CDR3 spans 11 amino acids. The CDR3 region has the DNA TGCAGCGGAGGAGTGGGGTACGAGCAGTACTTC. It specifies CSGGVGYEQYF.